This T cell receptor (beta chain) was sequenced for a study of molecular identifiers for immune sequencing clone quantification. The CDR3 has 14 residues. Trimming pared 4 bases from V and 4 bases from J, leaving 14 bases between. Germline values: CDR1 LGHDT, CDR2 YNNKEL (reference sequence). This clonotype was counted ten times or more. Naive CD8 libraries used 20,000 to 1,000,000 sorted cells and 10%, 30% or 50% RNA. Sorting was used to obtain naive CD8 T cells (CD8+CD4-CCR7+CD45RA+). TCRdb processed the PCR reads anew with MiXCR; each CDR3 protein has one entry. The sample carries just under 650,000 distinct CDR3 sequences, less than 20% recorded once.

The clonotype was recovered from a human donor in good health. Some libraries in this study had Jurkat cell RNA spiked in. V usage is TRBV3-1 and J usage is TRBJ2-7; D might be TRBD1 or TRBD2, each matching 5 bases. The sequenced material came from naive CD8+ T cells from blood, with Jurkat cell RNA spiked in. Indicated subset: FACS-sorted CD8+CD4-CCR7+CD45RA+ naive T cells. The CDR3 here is CASSPGTLGYEQYF. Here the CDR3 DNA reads TGTGCCAGCAGCCCCGGGACCCTAGGTTACGAGCAGTACTTC.